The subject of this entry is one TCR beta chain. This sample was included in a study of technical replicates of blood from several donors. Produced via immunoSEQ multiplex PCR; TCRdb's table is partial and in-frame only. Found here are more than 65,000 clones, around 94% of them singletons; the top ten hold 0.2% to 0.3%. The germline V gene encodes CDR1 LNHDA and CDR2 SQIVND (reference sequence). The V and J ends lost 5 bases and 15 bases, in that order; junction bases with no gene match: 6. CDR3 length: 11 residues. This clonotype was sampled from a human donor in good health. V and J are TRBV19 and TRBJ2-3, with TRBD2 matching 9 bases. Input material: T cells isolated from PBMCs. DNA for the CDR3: TGTGCCAGTAGTTCCGGACTAGCGAGCTATTTT. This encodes CASSSGLASYF.